This T cell receptor beta chain was sequenced during a study of regulatory T cells in long-lasting Graves disease. Study in general: To qualify as persistent, Graves' disease required over 5 years of antithyroid drugs with positive TSH receptor antibodies.

Trimming shortened V by 0 bases and J by 6 bases, and 6 bases separated the two germline ends. Germline V gives CDR1 SGHNT, CDR2 YYREEE (reference sequence). The CDR3 is made up of 13 amino acids. This clonotype came up once. Sequencing libraries for TCR beta were prepared with iRepertoire HTBI primers and Arm-PCR of CDR3 regions. In the source study's methods: Analysis of the samples identified more than 60 TRBV and 14 TRBJ segments. TCRdb ran MiXCR on the multiplex PCR reads and lists one entry per CDR3 protein. These V and J calls are TCRdb output, not the study's own analysis. There are approximately 400,000 distinct CDR3 sequences in the sample; around 20% occur only once, and about a fifth lies in the top ten. Stated time point: persistent/refractory GD, antithyroid drugs over 5 years with positive TRAb. PBMC-derived RNA was used for the TCR library.

The sample consisted of peripheral blood mononuclear cells (PBMCs), taken when the disease was refractory, from a patient treated with antithyroid drugs. The rearrangement joins TRBV5-4 to TRBJ2-2, with unresolved D. The clonotype was recovered from a female donor with Graves disease. The CDR3 nucleotides read TGTGCCAGCAGCTTGGATTGGTCCGGGGAGCTGTTTTTT. The encoded protein is CASSLDWSGELFF. The whole variable domain, filled in from reference TRBV5-4 and TRBJ2-2, reads ETGVTQSPTHLIKTRGQQVTLRCSSQSGHNTVSWYQQALGQGPQFIFQYYREEENGRGNFPPRFSGLQFPNYSSELNVNALELDDSALYLCASSLDWSGELFFGEGSRLTVL.